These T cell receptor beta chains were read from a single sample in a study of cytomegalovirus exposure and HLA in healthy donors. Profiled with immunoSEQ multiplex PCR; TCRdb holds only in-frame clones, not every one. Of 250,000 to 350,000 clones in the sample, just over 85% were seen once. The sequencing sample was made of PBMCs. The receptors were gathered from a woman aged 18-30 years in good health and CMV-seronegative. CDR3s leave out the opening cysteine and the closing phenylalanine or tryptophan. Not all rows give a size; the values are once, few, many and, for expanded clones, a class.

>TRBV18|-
ASSQRTEVFNQPQH
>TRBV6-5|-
ASSSTSGDGTDTQY
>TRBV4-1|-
ASSQDETGGSSSYEQY
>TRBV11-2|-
ASSLETARKETQY
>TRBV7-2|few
ASSPTSGNGNEQF
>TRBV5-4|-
AGGAPNTGELF
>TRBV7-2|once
ASSLADRAPYEQY
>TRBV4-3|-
ASSQDGGSTQY
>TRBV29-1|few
SVRTGWGYT
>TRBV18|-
ASSTGSGELF
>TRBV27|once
ASSVYSGTSYNEQF
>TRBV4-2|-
ASSLEGPYEQY
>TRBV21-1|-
ASSNPPLAGRPHSSGT
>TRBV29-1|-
SGGQATGLAGKYNEQF
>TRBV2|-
ASSEGGLVRLEQY
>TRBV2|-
ASSQGGETQY
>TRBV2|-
ASSEQGNGANVLT
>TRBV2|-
ASKWTDQETQY
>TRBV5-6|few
ASSQSFRGHDTGELF
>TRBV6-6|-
ASSYGTGMNTEAF